Given below is one TCR beta chain in context. Measured with immunoSEQ multiplex PCR; TCRdb has only the in-frame clones, and not every one. The table has roughly 140,000 clones, 80% to 90% seen once. The CDR3 loop spans 14 amino acids. Germline CDR1 reads LGHNT; CDR2 reads FRNRAP. The trim removed 2 bases at V and 9 bases at J, leaving 4 bases unmatched. This specimen belongs to a study of blood T cell repertoires in COVID-19. About the study: The study drew acute and convalescent COVID-19 samples from the United States, Italy and Spain. In each case, the material was cDNA or gDNA derived from T cells, B-cell-depleted T cells, or PBMCs.

This receptor was identified in a woman in her forties or fifties with acute or convalescent COVID-19. The rearrangement joins TRBV12-5 to TRBJ1-6, with 7 bases identical to TRBD1. Sequencing was carried out using peripheral blood. As DNA, the CDR3 is TGTGCTAGTGGTTTGTCAGGGGGTGGTTCACCCCTCCACTTT. Translation gives CASGLSGGGSPLHF.